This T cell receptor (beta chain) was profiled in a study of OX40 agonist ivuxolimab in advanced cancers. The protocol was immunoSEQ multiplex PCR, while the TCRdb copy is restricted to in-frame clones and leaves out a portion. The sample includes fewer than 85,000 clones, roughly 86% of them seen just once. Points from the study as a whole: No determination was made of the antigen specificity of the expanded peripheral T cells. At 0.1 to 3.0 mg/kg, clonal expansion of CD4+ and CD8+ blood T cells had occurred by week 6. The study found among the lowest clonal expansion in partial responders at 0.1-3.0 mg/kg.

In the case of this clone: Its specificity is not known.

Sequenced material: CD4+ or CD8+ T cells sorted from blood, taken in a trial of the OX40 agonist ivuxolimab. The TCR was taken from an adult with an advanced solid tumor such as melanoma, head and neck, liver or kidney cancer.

The CDR3 nucleotides read TGTGCCAGCAGCCAAGATCTCATGGGACAGGGGTCCGGGGAGCTGTTTTTT. This encodes CASSQDLMGQGSGELFF. The chain employs TRBV4-2 and TRBJ2-2, with 10 bases aligning to TRBD1. Germline V gene data show CDR1 as LGHNA and CDR2 as YNFKEQ. This CDR3 is built from 17 residues. The junction had 7 bases not matched to a gene; V was cut back by 0 bases and J by 6 bases.